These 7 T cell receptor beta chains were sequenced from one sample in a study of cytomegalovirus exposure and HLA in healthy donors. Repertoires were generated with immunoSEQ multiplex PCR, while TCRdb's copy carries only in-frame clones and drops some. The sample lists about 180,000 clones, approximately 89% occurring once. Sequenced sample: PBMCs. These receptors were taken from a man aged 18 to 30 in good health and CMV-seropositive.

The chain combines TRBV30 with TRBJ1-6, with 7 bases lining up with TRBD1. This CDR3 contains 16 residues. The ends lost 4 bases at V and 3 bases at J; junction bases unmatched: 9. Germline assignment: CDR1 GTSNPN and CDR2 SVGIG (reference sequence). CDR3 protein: CAWTQGGDLYNSPLHF. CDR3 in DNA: TGTGCCTGGACCCAGGGGGGAGACCTCTATAATTCACCCCTCCACTTT.

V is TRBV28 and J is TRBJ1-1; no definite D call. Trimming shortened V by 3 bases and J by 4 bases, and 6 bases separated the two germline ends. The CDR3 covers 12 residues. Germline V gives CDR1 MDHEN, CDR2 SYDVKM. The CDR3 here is CASSLWSTEAFF. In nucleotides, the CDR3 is TGTGCCAGCAGTTTGTGGAGCACTGAAGCTTTCTTT.

The CDR3 sequence: CASSLRGGGTENQPQHF. The CDR3 DNA is TGTGCCAGCAGCCTCCGGGGAGGGGGAACAGAAAATCAGCCCCAGCATTTT. The chain employs TRBV13 and TRBJ1-5; TRBD1 is a possible D gene (6 bases). The CDR3 runs 17 residues. Trimming took 5 bases from V and 4 from J, leaving 21 bases between them. Per the germline V gene, CDR1 is PRHDT and CDR2 is FYEKMQ (reference sequence).

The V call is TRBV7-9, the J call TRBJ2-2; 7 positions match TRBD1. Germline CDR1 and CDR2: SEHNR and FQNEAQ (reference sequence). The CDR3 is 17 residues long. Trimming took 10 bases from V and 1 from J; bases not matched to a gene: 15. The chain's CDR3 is CATDSPSGTENTGELFF. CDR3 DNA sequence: TGTGCCACCGATTCCCCGTCCGGGACAGAGAACACCGGGGAGCTGTTTTTT.

CDR3 sequence reads: CASSLQGDSYEQYF. The CDR3 DNA is TGTGCCAGCAGCTTACAAGGGGATTCCTACGAGCAGTACTTC. The V and J genes are TRBV13 and TRBJ2-7; D possibly corresponds to TRBD1 (5 bases). V was clipped by 2 bases and J by 1 base, with 9 bases between them. Germline V CDR1 and CDR2: PRHDT, FYEKMQ (reference sequence). The CDR3 is made up of 14 amino acids.

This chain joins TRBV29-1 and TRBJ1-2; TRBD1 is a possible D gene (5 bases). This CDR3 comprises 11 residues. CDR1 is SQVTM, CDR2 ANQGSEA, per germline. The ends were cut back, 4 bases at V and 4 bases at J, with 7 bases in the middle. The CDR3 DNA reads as TGCAGCGTTGCCAGGGTCTATGGCTACACCTTC. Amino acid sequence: CSVARVYGYTF. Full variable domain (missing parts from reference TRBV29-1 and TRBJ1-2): SAVISQKPSRDICQRGTSLTIQCQVDSQVTMMFWYRQQPGQSLTLIATANQGSEATYESGFVIDKFPISRPNLTFSTLTVSNMSPEDSSIYLCSVARVYGYTFGSGTRLTVV.

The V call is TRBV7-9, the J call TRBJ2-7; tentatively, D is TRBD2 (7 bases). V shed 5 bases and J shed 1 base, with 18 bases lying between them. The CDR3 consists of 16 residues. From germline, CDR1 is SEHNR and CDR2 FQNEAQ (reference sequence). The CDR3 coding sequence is TGTGCCAGCAGCCCGTCCGGGGGGCGACAGTCCTACGAGCAGTACTTC. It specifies CASSPSGGRQSYEQYF.